A single T cell receptor beta chain is shown here with its context. This CDR3 has 15 residues. The germline V gene has CDR1 SGHDT and CDR2 YYEEEE. The junction had 3 bases not matched to a gene; V was cut back by 2 bases and J by 4 bases. Reverse transcription used roughly 0.5 to 1 ug RNA and random hexamers. Multiplex PCR with immunoSEQ amplified the TCR beta CDR3 across 54 Vbeta and 13 Jbeta. MiXCR, applied by TCRdb to the immunoSEQ multiplex PCR reads, yields one record per CDR3 protein. The sample consists of about 140,000 distinct CDR3 sequences, 85% to 95% of them appearing once. This record belongs to a study of CD8 T cells in Susac syndrome.

This chain connects TRBV5-6 to TRBJ2-1, with 10 bases fitting TRBD2. This clonotype was sampled from a human donor with Susac syndrome. Sequencing was carried out using CD8+ T cells from PBMCs. As DNA, the CDR3 is TGTGCCAGCAGCTTCGGGACTAGCGCGTACAATGAGCAGTTCTTC. Its protein is CASSFGTSAYNEQFF.